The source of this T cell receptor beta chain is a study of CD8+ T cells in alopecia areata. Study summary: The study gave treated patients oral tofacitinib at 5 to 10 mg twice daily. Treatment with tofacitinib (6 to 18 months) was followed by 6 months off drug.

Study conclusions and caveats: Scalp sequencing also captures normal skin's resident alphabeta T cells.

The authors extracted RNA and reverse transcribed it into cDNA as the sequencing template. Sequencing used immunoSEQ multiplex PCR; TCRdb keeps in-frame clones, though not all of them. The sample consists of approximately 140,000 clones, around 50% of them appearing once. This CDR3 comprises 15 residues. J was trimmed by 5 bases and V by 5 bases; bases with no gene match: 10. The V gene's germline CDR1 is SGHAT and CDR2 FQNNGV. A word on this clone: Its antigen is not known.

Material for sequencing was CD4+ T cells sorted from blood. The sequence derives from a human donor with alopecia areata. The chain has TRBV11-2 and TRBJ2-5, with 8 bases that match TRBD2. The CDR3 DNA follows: TGTGCCAGCAGCGTCTGGGAAGCGGGAGCGGAGACCCAGTACTTC. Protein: CASSVWEAGAETQYF.